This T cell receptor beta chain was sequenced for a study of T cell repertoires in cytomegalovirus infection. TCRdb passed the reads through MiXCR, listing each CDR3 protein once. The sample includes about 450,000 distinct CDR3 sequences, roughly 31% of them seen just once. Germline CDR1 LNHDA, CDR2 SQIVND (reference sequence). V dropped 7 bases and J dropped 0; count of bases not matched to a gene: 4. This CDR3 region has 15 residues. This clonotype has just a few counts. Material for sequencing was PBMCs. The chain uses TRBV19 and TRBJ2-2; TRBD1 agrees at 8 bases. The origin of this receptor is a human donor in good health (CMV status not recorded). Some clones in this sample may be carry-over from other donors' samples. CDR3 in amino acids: CASKPGQANTGELFF. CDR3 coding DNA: TGTGCCAGTAAGCCGGGACAGGCGAACACCGGGGAGCTGTTTTTT.